This T cell receptor beta chain was profiled in a study of T cell changes during pregnancy in multiple sclerosis. Sequencing was performed with immunoSEQ multiplex PCR; in TCRdb, only in-frame clones are kept and a portion is missing. The repertoire has 65,000 to 90,000 clones, about 92% of them found once; the top ten carry 2.5% to 3.5%. The specimen was peripheral blood, collected in the third trimester of pregnancy. This TCR was recovered from a female donor in good health, enrolled as a control in a pregnancy study.

Here the CDR3 reads CASSQQGVGGYTF. DNA for the CDR3: TGCGCCAGCAGCCAACAAGGGGTGGGCGGCTACACCTTC. The chain combines TRBV4-1 with TRBJ1-2, with D possibly TRBD1 on 5 matching bases. Germline-derived CDR1 and CDR2 are MGHRA and YSYEKL. The V gene lost 2 bases and the J gene lost 8 bases, with 12 bases spanning the gap. The CDR3 is 13 amino acids.